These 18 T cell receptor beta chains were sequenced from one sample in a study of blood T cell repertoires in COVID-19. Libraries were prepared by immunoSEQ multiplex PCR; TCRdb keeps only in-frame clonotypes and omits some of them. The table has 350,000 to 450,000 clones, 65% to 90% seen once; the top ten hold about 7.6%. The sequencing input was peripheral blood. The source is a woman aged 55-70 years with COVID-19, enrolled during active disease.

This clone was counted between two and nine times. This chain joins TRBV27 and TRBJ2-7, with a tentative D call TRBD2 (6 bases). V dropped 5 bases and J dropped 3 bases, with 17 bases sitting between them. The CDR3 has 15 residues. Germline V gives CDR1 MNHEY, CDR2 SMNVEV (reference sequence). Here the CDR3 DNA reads TGTGCCAGCAGTCCCGACGGGCGGGAAAACTACGAGCAGTACTTC. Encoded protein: CASSPDGRENYEQYF.

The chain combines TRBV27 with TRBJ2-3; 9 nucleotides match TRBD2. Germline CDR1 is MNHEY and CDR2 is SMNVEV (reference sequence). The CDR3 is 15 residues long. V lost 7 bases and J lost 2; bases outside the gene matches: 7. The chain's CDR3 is CASTIAGALTDTQYF. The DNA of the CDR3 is TGTGCCAGCACCATAGCGGGGGCCCTCACAGATACGCAGTATTTT.

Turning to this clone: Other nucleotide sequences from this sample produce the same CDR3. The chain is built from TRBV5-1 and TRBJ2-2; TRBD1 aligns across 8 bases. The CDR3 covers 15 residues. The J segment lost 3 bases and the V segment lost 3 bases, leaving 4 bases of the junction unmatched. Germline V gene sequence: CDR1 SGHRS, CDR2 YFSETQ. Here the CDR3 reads CASSSGQGDTGELFF. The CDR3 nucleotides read TGCGCCAGCAGCTCAGGACAGGGTGACACCGGGGAGCTGTTTTTT.

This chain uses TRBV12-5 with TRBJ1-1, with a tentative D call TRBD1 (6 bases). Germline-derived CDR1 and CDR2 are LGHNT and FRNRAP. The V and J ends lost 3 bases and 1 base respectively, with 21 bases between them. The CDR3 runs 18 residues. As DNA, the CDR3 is TGTGCTAGTGGTTTAGTATTGACAGGCCTAAAACCGAACACTGAAGCTTTCTTT. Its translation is CASGLVLTGLKPNTEAFF. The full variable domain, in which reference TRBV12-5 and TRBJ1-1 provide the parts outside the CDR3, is DARVTQTPRHKVTEMGQEVTMRCQPILGHNTVFWYRQTMMQGLELLAYFRNRAPLDDSGMPKDRFSAEMPDATLATLKIQPSEPRDSAVYFCASGLVLTGLKPNTEAFFGQGTRLTVV.

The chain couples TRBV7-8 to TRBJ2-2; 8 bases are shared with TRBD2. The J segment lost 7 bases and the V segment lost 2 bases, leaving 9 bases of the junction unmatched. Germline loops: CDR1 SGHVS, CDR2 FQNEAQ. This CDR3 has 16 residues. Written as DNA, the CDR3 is TGTGCCAGCAGCTTACGCCCCCTGACTAGCGTCGGGGAGCTGTTTTTT. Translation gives CASSLRPLTSVGELFF.

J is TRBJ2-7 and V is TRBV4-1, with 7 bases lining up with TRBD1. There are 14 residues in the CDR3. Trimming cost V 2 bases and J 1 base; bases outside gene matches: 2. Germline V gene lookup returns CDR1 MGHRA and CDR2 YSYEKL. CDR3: CASSQPGQSYEQYF. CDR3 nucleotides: TGCGCCAGCAGCCAACCGGGACAGTCCTACGAGCAGTACTTC.

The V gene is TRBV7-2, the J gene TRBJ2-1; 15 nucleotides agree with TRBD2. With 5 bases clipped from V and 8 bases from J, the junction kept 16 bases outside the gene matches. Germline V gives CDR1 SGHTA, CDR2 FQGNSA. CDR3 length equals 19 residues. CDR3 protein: CASSRPSSSGTSGGYEQFF. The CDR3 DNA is TGTGCCAGCAGCCGGCCGTCTTCGTCCGGGACTAGCGGGGGGTATGAGCAGTTCTTC.

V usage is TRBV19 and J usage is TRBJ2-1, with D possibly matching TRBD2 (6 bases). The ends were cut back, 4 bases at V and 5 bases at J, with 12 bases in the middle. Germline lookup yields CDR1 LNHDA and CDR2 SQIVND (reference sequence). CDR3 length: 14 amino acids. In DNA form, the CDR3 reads TGTGCCAGTAGTACCGGGACTTGGGACAATGAGCAGTTCTTC. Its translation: CASSTGTWDNEQFF.

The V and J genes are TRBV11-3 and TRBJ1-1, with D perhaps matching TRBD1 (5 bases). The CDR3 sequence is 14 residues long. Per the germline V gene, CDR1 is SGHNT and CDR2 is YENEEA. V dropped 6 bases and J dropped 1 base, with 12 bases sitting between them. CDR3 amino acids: CASSQEGQNTEAFF. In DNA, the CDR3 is TGTGCCAGCAGTCAGGAAGGACAGAACACTGAAGCTTTCTTT.

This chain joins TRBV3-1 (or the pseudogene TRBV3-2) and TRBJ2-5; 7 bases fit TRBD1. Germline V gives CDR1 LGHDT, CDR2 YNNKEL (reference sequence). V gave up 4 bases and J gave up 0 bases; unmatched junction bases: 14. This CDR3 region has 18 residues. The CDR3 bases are TGTGCCAGCAGCCCCCCTCGAAACGGGACAGCCTACCAAGAGACCCAGTACTTC. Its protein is CASSPPRNGTAYQETQYF.

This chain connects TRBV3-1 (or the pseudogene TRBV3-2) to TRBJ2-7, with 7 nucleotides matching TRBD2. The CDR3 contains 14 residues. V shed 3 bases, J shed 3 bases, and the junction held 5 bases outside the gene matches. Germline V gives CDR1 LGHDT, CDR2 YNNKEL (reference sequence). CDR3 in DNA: TGTGCCAGCAGCCATCAAGGGGACTACTACGAGCAGTACTTC. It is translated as CASSHQGDYYEQYF.

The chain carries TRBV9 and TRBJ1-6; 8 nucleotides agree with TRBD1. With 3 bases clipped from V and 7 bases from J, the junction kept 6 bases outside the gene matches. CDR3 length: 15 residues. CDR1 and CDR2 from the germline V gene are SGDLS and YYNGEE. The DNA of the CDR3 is TGTGCCAGCAGCGCCGGACAGGGTATCAATTCACCCCTCCACTTT. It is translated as CASSAGQGINSPLHF.

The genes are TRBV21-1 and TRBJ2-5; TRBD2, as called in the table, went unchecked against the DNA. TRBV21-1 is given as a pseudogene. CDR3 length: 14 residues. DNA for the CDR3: TGTGCCAGCAGCAACCGCGCCTTCGGGGAGACCCAGTACTTC. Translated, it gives CASSNRAFGETQYF.

The CDR3 spells CASSYSPALGGADTQYF. As DNA, the CDR3 is TGTGCCAGCAGTTACTCCCCAGCGTTGGGCGGGGCAGATACGCAGTATTTT. J is TRBJ2-3 and V is TRBV6-2 or TRBV6-3; weak D call: TRBD2 (6 bases). Germline-derived CDR1 and CDR2 are MNHEY and SVGEGT. The V end was cut by 0 bases, the J end by 4 bases, with 17 bases between. The CDR3 totals 17 residues.

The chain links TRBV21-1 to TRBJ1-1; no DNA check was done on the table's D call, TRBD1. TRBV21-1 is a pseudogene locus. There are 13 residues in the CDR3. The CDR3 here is CASSPRKRRGAFF. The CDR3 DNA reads TGTGCCAGCAGCCCTAGGAAACGCAGGGGGGCTTTCTTT.

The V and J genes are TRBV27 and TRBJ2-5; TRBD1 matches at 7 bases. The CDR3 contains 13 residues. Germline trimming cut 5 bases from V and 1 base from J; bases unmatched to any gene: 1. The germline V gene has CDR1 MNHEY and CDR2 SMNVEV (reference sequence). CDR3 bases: TGTGCCAGCAGTACAGGGGCCCAAGAGACCCAGTACTTC. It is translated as CASSTGAQETQYF.

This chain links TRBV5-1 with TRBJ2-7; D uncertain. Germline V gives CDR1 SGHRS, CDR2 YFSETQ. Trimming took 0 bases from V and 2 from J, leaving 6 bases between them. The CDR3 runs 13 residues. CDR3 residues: CASSLASPYEQYF. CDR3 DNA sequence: TGCGCCAGCAGCTTGGCCAGTCCCTACGAGCAGTACTTC.

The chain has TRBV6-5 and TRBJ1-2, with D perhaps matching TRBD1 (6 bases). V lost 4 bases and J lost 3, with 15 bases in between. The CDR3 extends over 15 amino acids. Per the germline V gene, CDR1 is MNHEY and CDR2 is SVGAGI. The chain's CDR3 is CASSWLQGTHYGYTF. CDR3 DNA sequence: TGTGCCAGCAGTTGGTTACAGGGCACCCACTATGGCTACACCTTC.